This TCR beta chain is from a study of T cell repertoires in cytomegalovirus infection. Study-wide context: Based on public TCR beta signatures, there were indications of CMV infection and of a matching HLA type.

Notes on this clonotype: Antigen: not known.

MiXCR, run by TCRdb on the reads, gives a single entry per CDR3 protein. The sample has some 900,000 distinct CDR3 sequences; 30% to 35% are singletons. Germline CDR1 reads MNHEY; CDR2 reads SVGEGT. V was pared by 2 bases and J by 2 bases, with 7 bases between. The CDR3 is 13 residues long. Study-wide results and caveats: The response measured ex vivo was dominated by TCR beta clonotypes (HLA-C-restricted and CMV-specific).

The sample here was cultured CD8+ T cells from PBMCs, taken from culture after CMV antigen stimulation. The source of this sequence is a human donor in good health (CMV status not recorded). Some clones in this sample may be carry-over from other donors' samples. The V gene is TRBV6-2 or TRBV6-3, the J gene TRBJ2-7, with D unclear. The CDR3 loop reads CASSYPLTYEQYF. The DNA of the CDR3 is TGTGCCAGCAGTTACCCTTTAACCTACGAGCAGTACTTC.